Below, 18 T cell receptor beta chains from the same sample are listed, as sequenced in a study of T cell repertoires in cytomegalovirus infection. No antigen has been identified for these receptors. TCRdb itself ran the reads through MiXCR, one entry per CDR3 protein. The table has about 340,000 distinct CDR3 sequences, just under 30% seen once. The sample was cultured PBMCs, taken from culture after CMV antigen stimulation. The receptors come from a human donor in good health (CMV status not recorded). Some clones in this sample may be carry-over from other donors' samples.

The chain is built from TRBV5-1 and TRBJ1-1; 7 bases align to TRBD1. Trimming at V came to 3 bases and at J to 0 bases, leaving 8 bases not matched to a gene. This CDR3 region has 16 residues. Looked up from germline, CDR1 is SGHRS and CDR2 is YFSETQ. The CDR3 region has the DNA TGCGCCAGCAGCTCCCGGGACAGCAACCTGAACACTGAAGCTTTCTTT. Translation: CASSSRDSNLNTEAFF.

J is TRBJ1-1 and V is TRBV5-4; 9 bases are a match to TRBD1. J gave up 0 bases and V 4 bases, and 7 bases lay outside the gene matches. CDR1 and CDR2 (germline): SGHNT, YYREEE (reference sequence). The CDR3 covers 16 residues. The CDR3 region has the DNA TGTGCCAGCAGCGGCGGACAGGGGAATCTGAACACTGAAGCTTTCTTT. Residues: CASSGGQGNLNTEAFF.

This clonotype was found a few times. The chain carries TRBV7-9 and TRBJ1-2; 9 nucleotides line up with TRBD1. Germline V gene data show CDR1 as SEHNR and CDR2 as FQNEAQ (reference sequence). The CDR3 has 15 residues. Trimming at V came to 6 bases and at J to 5 bases, leaving 10 bases not matched to a gene. CDR3 in DNA: TGTGCCAGCAGTCCCACAGGGGGCAAGGATTATGGCTACACCTTC. Its translation: CASSPTGGKDYGYTF.

V is TRBV4-2 and J is TRBJ2-4; tentatively, D is TRBD1 (6 bases). There are 18 residues in the CDR3. Trimming removed 4 bases at V and 6 bases at J, with 25 bases between. Germline values: CDR1 LGHNA, CDR2 YNFKEQ. The CDR3 reads CASSPSPNQGSGRNIQYF. The CDR3 bases are TGTGCCAGCAGCCCCAGTCCGAATCAGGGGTCAGGGAGAAACATTCAGTACTTC.

The genes are TRBV6-1 and TRBJ2-7; no clear D gene. This CDR3 is built from 14 residues. The V gene lost 4 bases and the J gene lost 0 bases, with 10 bases spanning the gap. Germline V gene data show CDR1 as MNHNS and CDR2 as SASEGT. DNA for the CDR3: TGTGCCAGCAGTGTCGGCCAGCGCTCCTACGAGCAGTACTTC. Translating gives CASSVGQRSYEQYF.

This clonotype was detected a few times. The rearrangement links TRBV18 to TRBJ1-1, with 9 positions matching TRBD1. The length of the CDR3 is 20 residues. V dropped 3 bases and J dropped 1; count of bases not matched to a gene: 18. From germline, CDR1 is KGHSH and CDR2 LQKENI. The CDR3 DNA reads as TGTGCCAGCTCACCCGGGACAGGGTTGATAACCTCTGTTGGGAACACTGAAGCTTTCTTT. It encodes CASSPGTGLITSVGNTEAFF.

The chain combines TRBV28 with TRBJ2-3; D perhaps matches TRBD1 (6 bases). The CDR3 has 16 amino acids. Germline loops: CDR1 MDHEN, CDR2 SYDVKM. V shed 3 bases and J shed 3 bases, with 16 bases lying between them. CDR3 in amino acids: CASSLGTSPSTDTQYF. CDR3 in DNA: TGTGCCAGCAGTTTGGGGACAAGCCCCTCTACAGATACGCAGTATTTT.

This rearrangement joins TRBV27 to TRBJ2-6; TRBD2 might be the D (5 bases). This CDR3 is 18 amino acids long. Germline loops: CDR1 MNHEY, CDR2 SMNVEV (reference sequence). The V gene lost 5 bases and the J gene lost 2 bases, with 19 bases spanning the gap. CDR3 loop: CASSTFGGGLAGANVLTF. The CDR3 nucleotides are TGTGCCAGCAGTACATTCGGAGGAGGTTTAGCTGGGGCCAACGTCCTGACTTTC.

This clonotype was counted a few times. This chain uses TRBV6-6 with TRBJ1-3, with a tentative D call TRBD1 (5 bases). Looked up from germline, CDR1 is MNHNY and CDR2 is SVGAGI (reference sequence). The V gene lost 5 bases and the J gene lost 0 bases, with 14 bases spanning the gap. The CDR3 loop spans 16 amino acids. The CDR3 spells CASSRDSTRSGNTIYF. The CDR3 DNA sequence: TGTGCCAGCAGTCGGGACTCCACTCGCTCTGGAAACACCATATATTTT.

CDR3 amino acids: CASSSLLVSGETQYF. CDR3 DNA sequence: TGCGCCAGCAGCTCCTTACTAGTTTCGGGAGAGACCCAGTACTTC. The chain links TRBV5-1 to TRBJ2-5, with D perhaps TRBD2 (5 bases). This CDR3 has 15 amino acids. Germline V gives CDR1 SGHRS, CDR2 YFSETQ. V lost 3 bases, J lost 4 bases, and 16 bases lay in between. The full variable domain, in which reference TRBV5-1 and TRBJ2-5 provide the parts outside the CDR3, is KAGVTQTPRYLIKTRGQQVTLSCSPISGHRSVSWYQQTPGQGLQFLFEYFSETQRNKGNFPGRFSGRQFSNSRSEMNVSTLELGDSALYLCASSSLLVSGETQYFGPGTRLLVL.

Comment on this clonotype: This may arise from a read error, as a much more abundant clone is one base away. J is TRBJ1-6 and V is TRBV7-6; D not resolved. This CDR3 has 14 amino acids. V shed 1 base and J shed 11 bases, with 12 bases lying between them. Germline V CDR1 and CDR2: SGHVS, FNYEAQ. Here the CDR3 reads CASSLGEGYAPLHF. CDR3 DNA: TGTGCCAGCAGCTTAGGAGAAGGGTATGCACCCCTCCACTTT.

The count of this clonotype is one. The rearrangement joins TRBV5-4 to TRBJ1-1; TRBD1 is a possible D gene (5 bases). Germline lookup yields CDR1 SGHNT and CDR2 YYREEE (reference sequence). This CDR3 contains 17 residues. The ends were cut back, 1 base at V and 0 bases at J, with 16 bases in the middle. Here the CDR3 reads CASSLRQAGTLNTEAFF. DNA of the CDR3: TGTGCCAGCAGCTTGAGGCAGGCAGGGACCCTGAACACTGAAGCTTTCTTT. The whole variable domain, filled in from reference TRBV5-4 and TRBJ1-1, reads ETGVTQSPTHLIKTRGQQVTLRCSSQSGHNTVSWYQQALGQGPQFIFQYYREEENGRGNFPPRFSGLQFPNYSSELNVNALELDDSALYLCASSLRQAGTLNTEAFFGQGTRLTVV.

This clonotype was counted at least ten times. A much larger clone lies one base from this, so it may be a read error. The rearrangement links TRBV7-8 to TRBJ2-7; no clear D. Trimming took 4 bases from V and 0 from J, leaving 4 bases between them. Germline V lookup: CDR1 SGHVS, CDR2 FQNEAQ. The length of the CDR3 is 12 residues. The CDR3 DNA sequence: TGTGCCAGCAGCTACAGCTCCTACGAGCAGTACTTC. It codes for CASSYSSYEQYF.

This clonotype was counted ten times or more. This chain joins TRBV12-5 and TRBJ2-7; D possibly matches TRBD1 or TRBD2 (7 bases each). V was shortened by 6 bases and J by 5 bases, with 17 bases between the two germline ends. Germline values: CDR1 LGHNT, CDR2 FRNRAP. The CDR3 sequence is 14 residues long. This chain's CDR3 is CASGGGTVVNEQYF. The CDR3 nucleotides read TGTGCTAGTGGGGGGGGGACAGTCGTTAACGAGCAGTACTTC.

This clonotype showed up many times. This chain links TRBV7-2 with TRBJ2-7; perhaps TRBD2 as D (6 bases). V was pared by 1 base and J by 0 bases, with 13 bases between. Germline V gene data show CDR1 as SGHTA and CDR2 as FQGNSA. The CDR3 covers 16 residues. Written as DNA, the CDR3 is TGTGCCAGCAGCTTAGTCGGGGCGGGGACCTCCTACGAGCAGTACTTC. This codes for CASSLVGAGTSYEQYF. The full variable domain, its missing parts supplied by reference TRBV7-2 and TRBJ2-7, is GAGVSQSPSNKVTEKGKDVELRCDPISGHTALYWYRQSLGQGLEFLIYFQGNSAPDKSGLPSDRFSAERTGGSVSTLTIQRTQQEDSAVYLCASSLVGAGTSYEQYFGPGTRLTVT.

The genes are TRBV12-3 or TRBV12-4 and TRBJ2-3; 7 bases match TRBD1. The ends lost 6 bases at V and 0 bases at J; junction bases unmatched: 6. The CDR3 sequence is 15 residues long. The CDR3 spells CASSSTGVSTDTQYF. The DNA for the CDR3 is TGTGCCAGCAGCTCCACAGGGGTTAGCACAGATACGCAGTATTTT.

The V and J genes are TRBV28 and TRBJ1-2, with TRBD1 matching over 10 bases. The V gene's germline CDR1 is MDHEN and CDR2 SYDVKM. V was clipped by 5 bases and J by 4 bases; unmatched bases: 13. This CDR3 has 17 amino acids. The CDR3 DNA reads TGTGCCAGCAGTCTATCGACAGGGGGCGGGCGGGGCTATGGCTACACCTTC. It encodes CASSLSTGGGRGYGYTF.

This clonotype was detected many times. This rearrangement joins TRBV5-4 to TRBJ2-1; 8 nucleotides match TRBD1. Germline CDR1 and CDR2: SGHNT and YYREEE (reference sequence). The V segment lost 9 bases and the J segment 8 bases; nucleotides outside the gene matches: 13. The CDR3 length is 14 residues. CDR3 in DNA: TGTGCCACCCTAGGCAGGGGGCGATGGGATGAGCAGTTCTTC. This encodes CATLGRGRWDEQFF.